This T cell receptor (beta chain) was captured by sequencing in a study of beta chain features in type 1 diabetes. Germline CDR1 SGHDT, CDR2 YYEEEE. The CDR3 totals 15 residues. V was trimmed by 4 bases and J by 4 bases, leaving 18 bases between them. This clone showed up just once. Its antigen is not known. Expressed TCRB transcripts were sequenced because the entire RNA isolate underwent reverse transcription. Sequenced by immunoSEQ multiplex PCR; TCRdb stores in-frame clones only, minus some. The sample shows about 240,000 clones, approximately 15% of them seen only once. The study, taken as a whole, reports: In every one of the four CD4+ subsets, TCRB CDR3s were moderately but significantly shorter in Type 1 diabetes patients. For patients, the naive, central memory and Treg TCRB repertoires appeared more alike than for healthy donors.

The single heparinised draw taken from each donor contained roughly 100 mL of blood on average. The chain links TRBV5-6 to TRBJ2-7, with D perhaps TRBD2 (5 bases). The material sequenced was naive CD4+ T cells from blood. This receptor was taken from a man aged 30 to 45 with type 1 diabetes. CDR3 in amino acids: CASSPRSGKRYEQYF. The CDR3 nucleotides read TGTGCCAGCAGCCCGCGGTCCGGGAAGCGGTACGAGCAGTACTTC.